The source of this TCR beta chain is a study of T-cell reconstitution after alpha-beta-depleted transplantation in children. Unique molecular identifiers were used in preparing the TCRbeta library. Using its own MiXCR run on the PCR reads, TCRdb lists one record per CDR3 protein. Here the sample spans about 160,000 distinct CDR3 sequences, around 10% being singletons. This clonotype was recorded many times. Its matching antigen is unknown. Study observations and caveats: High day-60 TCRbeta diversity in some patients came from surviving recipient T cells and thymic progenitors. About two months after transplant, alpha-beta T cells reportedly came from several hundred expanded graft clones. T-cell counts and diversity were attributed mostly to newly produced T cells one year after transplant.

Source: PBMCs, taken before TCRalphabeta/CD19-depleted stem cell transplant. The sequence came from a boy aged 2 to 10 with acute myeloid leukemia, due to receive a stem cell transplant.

CDR3 DNA sequence: TGTGCCAGCAGCTTAGTAGGGACCCAGTACTTC. Translating gives CASSLVGTQYF. This chain uses TRBV7-6 with TRBJ2-5; D is unclear. CDR1 and CDR2 from the germline V gene are SGHVS and FNYEAQ. Trimming removed 1 base at V and 7 bases at J, with 4 bases between. The CDR3 has 11 amino acids.